The entry below gives a single TCR beta chain sequence along with its context. Its matching antigen is unknown. The assay was immunoSEQ multiplex PCR, and TCRdb's table has in-frame clones only and misses some. The sample shows around 62,000 clones, around four fifths of them seen only once. Stage II-IVA oral cavity squamous cell carcinoma was new and untreated by systemic or radiation therapy. These oral cavity squamous cell carcinomas were HPV-negative and locally advanced. This record comes from a study of neoadjuvant anti-PD-1 for oral cavity cancer. Points from the study as a whole: Only a few patients per response group were TCR-analyzed; validation needed. After neoadjuvant nivolumab, PBMC T cell clonality was significantly higher in non-responders than responders.

This receptor was obtained from a person between 40 and 80 years old with oral cavity squamous cell carcinoma. Specimen: PBMCs, collected before nivolumab (anti-PD-1) treatment.

The DNA of the CDR3 is TGTGCCAGCAGTGAAGCGGACAGCTATGGCTACACCTTC. Residues: CASSEADSYGYTF. The rearrangement links TRBV6-1 to TRBJ1-2; D is possibly TRBD1 (6 bases). The CDR3 is made up of 13 amino acids. CDR1 is MNHNS, CDR2 SASEGT, per germline. V lost 0 bases and J lost 4, with 6 bases in between.